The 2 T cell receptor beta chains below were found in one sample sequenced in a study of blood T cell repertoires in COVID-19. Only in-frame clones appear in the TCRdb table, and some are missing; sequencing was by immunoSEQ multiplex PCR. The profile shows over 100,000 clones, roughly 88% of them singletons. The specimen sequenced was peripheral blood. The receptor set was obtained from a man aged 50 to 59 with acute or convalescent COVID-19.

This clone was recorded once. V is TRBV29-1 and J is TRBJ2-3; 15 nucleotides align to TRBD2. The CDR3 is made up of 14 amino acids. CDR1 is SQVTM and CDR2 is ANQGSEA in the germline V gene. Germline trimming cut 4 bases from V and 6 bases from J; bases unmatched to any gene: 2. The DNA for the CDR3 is TGCAGCGTTGTGGGGACTAGCGGGAGGGATACGCAGTATTTT. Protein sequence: CSVVGTSGRDTQYF.

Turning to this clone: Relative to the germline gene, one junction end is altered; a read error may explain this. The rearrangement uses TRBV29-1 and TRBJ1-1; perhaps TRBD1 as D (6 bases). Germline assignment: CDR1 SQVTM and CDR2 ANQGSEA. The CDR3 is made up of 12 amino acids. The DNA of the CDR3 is TGCAGCGTTAAGACAGGAGAAGTATTCTACGTCTTT. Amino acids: CSVKTGEVFYVF.